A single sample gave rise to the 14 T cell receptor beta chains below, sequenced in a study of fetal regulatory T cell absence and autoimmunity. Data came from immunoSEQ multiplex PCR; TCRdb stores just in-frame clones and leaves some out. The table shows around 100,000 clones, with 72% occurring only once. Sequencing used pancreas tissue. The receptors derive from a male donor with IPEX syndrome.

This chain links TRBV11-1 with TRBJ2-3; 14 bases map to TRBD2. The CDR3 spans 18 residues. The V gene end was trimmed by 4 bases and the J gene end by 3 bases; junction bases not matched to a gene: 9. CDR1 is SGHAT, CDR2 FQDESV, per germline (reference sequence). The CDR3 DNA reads TGTGCCAGCAGCTCGACTAGCGGGAGGGCCCGGGGGACAGATACGCAGTATTTT. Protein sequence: CASSSTSGRARGTDTQYF.

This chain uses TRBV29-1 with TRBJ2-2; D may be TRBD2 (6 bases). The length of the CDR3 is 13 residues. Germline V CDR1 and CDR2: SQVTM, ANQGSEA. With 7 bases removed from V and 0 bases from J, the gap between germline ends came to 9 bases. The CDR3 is CSAWDSNTGELFF. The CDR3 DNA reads TGCAGCGCTTGGGACTCGAACACCGGGGAGCTGTTTTTT.

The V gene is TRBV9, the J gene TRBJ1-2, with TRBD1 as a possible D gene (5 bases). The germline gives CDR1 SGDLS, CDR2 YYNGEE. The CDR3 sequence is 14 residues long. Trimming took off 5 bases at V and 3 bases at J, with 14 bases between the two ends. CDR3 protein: CASSSSGGDYGYTF. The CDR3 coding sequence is TGTGCCAGCAGTTCAAGTGGGGGGGACTATGGCTACACCTTC. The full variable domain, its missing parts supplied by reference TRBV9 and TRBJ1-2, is DSGVTQTPKHLITATGQRVTLRCSPRSGDLSVYWYQQSLDQGLQFLIQYYNGEERAKGNILERFSAQQFPDLHSELNLSSLELGDSALYFCASSSSGGDYGYTFGSGTRLTVV.

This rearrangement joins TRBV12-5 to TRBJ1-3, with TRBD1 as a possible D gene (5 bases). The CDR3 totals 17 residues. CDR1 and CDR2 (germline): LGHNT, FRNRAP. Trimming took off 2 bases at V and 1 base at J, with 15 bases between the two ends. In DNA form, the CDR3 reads TGTGCTAGTGGTTTGTTCCTCGGGGGGGGTTCTGGAAACACCATATATTTT. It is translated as CASGLFLGGGSGNTIYF.

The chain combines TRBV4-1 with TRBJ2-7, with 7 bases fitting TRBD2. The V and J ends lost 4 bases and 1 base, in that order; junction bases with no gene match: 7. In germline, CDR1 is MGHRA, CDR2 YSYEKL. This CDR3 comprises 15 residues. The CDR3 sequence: CASSLGLGESYEQYF. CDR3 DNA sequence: TGCGCCAGCAGCCTTGGACTAGGGGAATCCTACGAGCAGTACTTC.

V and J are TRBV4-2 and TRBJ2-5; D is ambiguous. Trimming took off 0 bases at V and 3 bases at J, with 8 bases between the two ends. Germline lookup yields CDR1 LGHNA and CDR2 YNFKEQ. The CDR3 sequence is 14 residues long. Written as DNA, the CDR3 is TGTGCCAGCAGCCAAGACCCCGGCGAAGAGACCCAGTACTTC. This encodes CASSQDPGEETQYF.

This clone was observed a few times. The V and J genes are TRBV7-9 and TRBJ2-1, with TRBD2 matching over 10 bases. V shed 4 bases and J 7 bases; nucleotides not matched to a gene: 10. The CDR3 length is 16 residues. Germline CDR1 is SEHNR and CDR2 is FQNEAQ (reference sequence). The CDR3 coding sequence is TGTGCCAGCAGCTCCGCGAGCGGGAGGGCCATAAATGAGCAGTTCTTC. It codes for CASSSASGRAINEQFF. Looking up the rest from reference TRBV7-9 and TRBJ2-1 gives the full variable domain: DTGVSQNPRHKITKRGQNVTFRCDPISEHNRLYWYRQTLGQGPEFLTYFQNEAQLEKSRLLSDRFSAERPKGSFSTLEIQRTEQGDSAMYLCASSSASGRAINEQFFGPGTRLTVL.

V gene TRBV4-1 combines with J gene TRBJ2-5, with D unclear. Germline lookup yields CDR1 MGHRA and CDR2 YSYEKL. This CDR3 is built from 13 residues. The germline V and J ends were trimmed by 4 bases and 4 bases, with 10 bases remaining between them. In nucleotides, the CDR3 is TGCGCCAGCAGCCCCGTGAACCGAGAGACCCAGTACTTC. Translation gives CASSPVNRETQYF.

In DNA form, the CDR3 reads TGTGCCAGCAGCCGCTTAGGACTGGGAGGCGGCTACACCTTC. Its protein is CASSRLGLGGGYTF. V and J are TRBV7-2 and TRBJ1-2; D is ambiguous. CDR3 length equals 14 residues. Germline CDR1 SGHTA, CDR2 FQGNSA. V lost 5 bases and J 8 bases, leaving 18 bases between the germline ends.

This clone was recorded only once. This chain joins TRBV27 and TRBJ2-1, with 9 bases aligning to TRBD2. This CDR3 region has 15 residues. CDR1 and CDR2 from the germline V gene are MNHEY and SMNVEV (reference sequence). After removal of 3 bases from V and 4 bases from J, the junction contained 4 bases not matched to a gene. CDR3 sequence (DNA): TGTGCCAGCAGTTTTTCTAGCGGGGCGTACAATGAGCAGTTCTTC. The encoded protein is CASSFSSGAYNEQFF.

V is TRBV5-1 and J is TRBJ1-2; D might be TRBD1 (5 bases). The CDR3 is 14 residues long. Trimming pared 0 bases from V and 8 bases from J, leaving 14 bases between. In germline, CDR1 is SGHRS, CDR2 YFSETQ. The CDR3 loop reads CASSLAVGRRGYTF. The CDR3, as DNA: TGCGCCAGCAGCTTGGCCGTGGGGCGCCGAGGCTACACCTTC.

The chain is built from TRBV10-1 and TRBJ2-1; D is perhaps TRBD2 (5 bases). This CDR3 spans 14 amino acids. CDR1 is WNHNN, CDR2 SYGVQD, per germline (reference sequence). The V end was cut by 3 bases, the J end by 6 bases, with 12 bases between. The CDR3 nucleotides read TGCGCCAGCAGTGACCCCCCGGGGTGCAATGAGCAGTTCTTC. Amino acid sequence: CASSDPPGCNEQFF.

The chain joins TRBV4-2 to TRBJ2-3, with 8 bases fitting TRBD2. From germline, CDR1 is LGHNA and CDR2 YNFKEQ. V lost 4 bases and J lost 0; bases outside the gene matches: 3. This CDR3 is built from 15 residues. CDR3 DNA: TGTGCCAGCAGCCGGAGGACTAGCAGCACAGATACGCAGTATTTT. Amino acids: CASSRRTSSTDTQYF.

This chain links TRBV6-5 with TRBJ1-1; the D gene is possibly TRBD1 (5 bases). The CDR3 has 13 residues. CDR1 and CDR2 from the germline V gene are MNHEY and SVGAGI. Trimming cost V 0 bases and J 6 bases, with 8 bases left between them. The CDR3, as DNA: TGTGCCAGCAGTTACTCAGGGGTACCTGAAGCTTTCTTT. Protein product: CASSYSGVPEAFF.